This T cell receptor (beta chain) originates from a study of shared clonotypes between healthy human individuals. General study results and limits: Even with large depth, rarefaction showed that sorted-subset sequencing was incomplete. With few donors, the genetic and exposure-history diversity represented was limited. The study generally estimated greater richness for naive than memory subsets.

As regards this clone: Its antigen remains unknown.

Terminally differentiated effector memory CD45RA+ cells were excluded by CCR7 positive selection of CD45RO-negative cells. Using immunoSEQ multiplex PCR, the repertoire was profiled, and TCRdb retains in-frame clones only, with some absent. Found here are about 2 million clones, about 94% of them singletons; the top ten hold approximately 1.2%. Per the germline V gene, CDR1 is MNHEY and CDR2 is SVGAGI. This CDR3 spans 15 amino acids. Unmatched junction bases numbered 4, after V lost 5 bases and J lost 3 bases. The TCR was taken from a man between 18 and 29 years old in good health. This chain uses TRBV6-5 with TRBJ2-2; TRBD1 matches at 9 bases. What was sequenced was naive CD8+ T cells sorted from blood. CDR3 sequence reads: CASSPGTGYTGELFF. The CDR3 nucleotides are TGTGCCAGCAGTCCCGGGACAGGGTACACCGGGGAGCTGTTTTTT.